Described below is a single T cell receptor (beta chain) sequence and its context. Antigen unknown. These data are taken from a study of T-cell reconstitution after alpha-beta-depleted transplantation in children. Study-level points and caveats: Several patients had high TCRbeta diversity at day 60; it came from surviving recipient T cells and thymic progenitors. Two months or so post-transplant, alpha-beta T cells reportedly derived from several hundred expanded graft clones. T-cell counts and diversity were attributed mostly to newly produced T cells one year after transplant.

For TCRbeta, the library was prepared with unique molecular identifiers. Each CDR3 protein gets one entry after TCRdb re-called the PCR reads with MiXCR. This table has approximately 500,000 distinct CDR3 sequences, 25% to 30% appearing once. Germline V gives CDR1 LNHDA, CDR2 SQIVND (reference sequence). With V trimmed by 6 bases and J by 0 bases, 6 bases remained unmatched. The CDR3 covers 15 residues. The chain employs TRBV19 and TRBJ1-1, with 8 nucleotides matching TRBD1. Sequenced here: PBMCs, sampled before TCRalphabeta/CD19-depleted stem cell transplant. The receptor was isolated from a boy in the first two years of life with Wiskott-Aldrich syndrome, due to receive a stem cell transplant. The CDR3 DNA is TGTGCCAGTAGCACCAGACAGGGGATGAACACTGAAGCTTTCTTT. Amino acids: CASSTRQGMNTEAFF.